Sequencing of this TCR beta chain was carried out in a study of blood T cell repertoires in COVID-19. Across the study: Samples representing acute and convalescent COVID-19 were sourced from the United States, Italy and Spain.

Trimming took off 4 bases at V and 2 bases at J, with 6 bases between the two ends. This CDR3 comprises 13 residues. CDR1 is SGHTA and CDR2 is FQGNSA in the germline V gene. The Seattle patients, enrolled during active infection, were followed longitudinally. Original processing notes: Estimation of nucleated cell counts was performed using reference gene primer amplification. Measured with immunoSEQ multiplex PCR; TCRdb has only the in-frame clones, and not every one. Clonal size and the V and J genes are those of that table, whereas D and trimming came from the DNA. Among over 200,000 clones listed, approximately 83% were seen once.

Sequencing was done on a sample of peripheral blood. The sequence derives from a woman in her twenties or thirties with COVID-19, enrolled during active disease. The chain joins TRBV7-2 to TRBJ1-5; a weak D match, TRBD1 (6 bases). The CDR3 DNA is TGTGCCAGCAGCTACAGGGGCAATCAGCCCCAGCATTTT. Translation: CASSYRGNQPQHF.